The 5 T cell receptor beta chains below come from one sample, sequenced in a study of T cells after yellow fever vaccination. In TCRdb, the 5' RACE reads were re-called with MiXCR into one record per CDR3 protein. The table lists 500,000 to 650,000 distinct CDR3 sequences, over 9% of them singletons, with under 15% in the top ten. Sequenced here: PBMCs, sampled on the day of the yellow fever booster vaccination. The receptors shown here come from a young man who received the YFV17D yellow fever vaccine.

The chain recombines TRBV20-1 with TRBJ2-7; the match to TRBD2 covers 16 bases. The ends lost 0 bases at V and 7 bases at J; junction bases unmatched: 3. The CDR3 has 15 residues. Germline CDR1 reads DFQATT; CDR2 reads SNEGSKA (reference sequence). The CDR3 nucleotides read TGCAGTGCTAGAGAGCCGGGACTAGCGGGAGGGGAGCAGTACTTC. This encodes CSAREPGLAGGEQYF.

This clonotype came up once. The V and J genes are TRBV20-1 and TRBJ1-1, with a tentative D call TRBD1 (6 bases). From germline, CDR1 is DFQATT and CDR2 SNEGSKA (reference sequence). V lost 3 bases, J lost 8 bases, and 16 bases lay in between. This CDR3 comprises 13 residues. Here the CDR3 DNA reads TGCAGTGCTAGGGGGGTCCCAGGGGAGGAAGCTTTCTTT. As protein: CSARGVPGEEAFF.

This clonotype was seen more than once but under ten times. The V and J genes are TRBV9 and TRBJ2-2, with TRBD2 matching over 8 bases. CDR3 length equals 15 residues. The germline V gene has CDR1 SGDLS and CDR2 YYNGEE. With 3 bases clipped from V and 3 bases from J, the junction kept 4 bases outside the gene matches. In DNA, the CDR3 is TGTGCCAGCAGCGGCCGGGAGGGATACACCGGGGAGCTGTTTTTT. As protein: CASSGREGYTGELFF. Complete variable domain (other parts from reference TRBV9 and TRBJ2-2): DSGVTQTPKHLITATGQRVTLRCSPRSGDLSVYWYQQSLDQGLQFLIQYYNGEERAKGNILERFSAQQFPDLHSELNLSSLELGDSALYFCASSGREGYTGELFFGEGSRLTVL.

V gene TRBV3-1 combines with J gene TRBJ2-3; tentatively, D is TRBD1 (6 bases). Germline V lookup: CDR1 LGHDT, CDR2 YNNKEL (reference sequence). This CDR3 is built from 14 residues. The germline V and J ends were trimmed by 4 bases and 10 bases, with 18 bases remaining between them. This CDR3 reads CASSPGQRGFSQYF. The CDR3 coding sequence is TGTGCCAGCAGCCCCGGACAGAGAGGATTCTCGCAGTATTTT.

This clonotype has more than one count but fewer than ten. The rearrangement uses TRBV3-1 and TRBJ2-4; D unclear. Germline V gene lookup returns CDR1 LGHDT and CDR2 YNNKEL (reference sequence). CDR3 length: 13 residues. Trimming cost V 0 bases and J 10 bases, with 10 bases left between them. The CDR3 sequence: CASSQDTTTIQYF. The CDR3 bases are TGTGCCAGCAGCCAAGATACTACCACTATTCAGTACTTC.